Listed below are T cell receptor beta chains from one sample, sequenced in a study of neurological immune-mediated disorders. TCRdb analysed the 5' RACE reads with MiXCR anew, one entry per CDR3 protein. The data hold 45,000 to 50,000 distinct CDR3 sequences, with roughly 23% observed a single time. The sample was PBMCs. These receptors came from a woman in her sixties or seventies in good health. The CDR3 runs from the conserved cysteine through the conserved F or W. A D gene is named only where the DNA matches it firmly. Clone size, where shown, is once, few, many, or a class for clones that have expanded.

CDR3 DNA: TGCAGTGCTAACCACCCGGGACTAGCTTCTGGTGAGCAGTTCTTC
CDR3 protein: CSANHPGLASGEQFF
V gene: TRBV20-1
D gene: TRBD2
J gene: TRBJ2-1
clone size: many

CDR3 DNA: TGCGCCAGCAGCTTGATAGGAGGACAGGGCGTTGATGGCTACACCTTC
CDR3 protein: CASSLIGGQGVDGYTF
V gene: TRBV5-1
D gene: TRBD1
J gene: TRBJ1-2
clone size: many

CDR3 DNA: TGTGCCTGCTCCAGCGGGAGGGCCCGCGAGCAGTACTTC
CDR3 protein: CACSSGRAREQYF
V gene: TRBV6-5
D gene: TRBD2
J gene: TRBJ2-7
clone size: many

CDR3 DNA: TGCGCCAGCAGCAAGGGACAGGGCTCCAATGAGCAGTTCTTC
CDR3 protein: CASSKGQGSNEQFF
V gene: TRBV5-1
D gene: TRBD1
J gene: TRBJ2-1
clone size: .

CDR3 DNA: TGCGCCAGCAGCTTGGCCCAGAGTTCTCCTTCACCCCTCCACTTT
CDR3 protein: CASSLAQSSPSPLHF
V gene: TRBV5-1
D gene: .
J gene: TRBJ1-6
clone size: many

CDR3 DNA: TGTGCCAGCAGCCCCGAAAAAGTCACTGAAGCTTTCTTT
CDR3 protein: CASSPEKVTEAFF
V gene: TRBV7-2
D gene: .
J gene: TRBJ1-1
clone size: .

CDR3 DNA: TGTGCCATCGGAGCACAGGACAGGGGAGATACGCAGTATTTT
CDR3 protein: CAIGAQDRGDTQYF
V gene: TRBV10-3
D gene: TRBD1
J gene: TRBJ2-3
clone size: many

CDR3 DNA: TGTGCCAGCAGCGACTTTTTGGGAGGCGTATCCTACAATGAGCAGTTCTTC
CDR3 protein: CASSDFLGGVSYNEQFF
V gene: TRBV28
D gene: .
J gene: TRBJ2-1
clone size: many

CDR3 DNA: TGTGCCAGCAGTTTTGGGAGGGGGGGCGACTACAATGAGCAGTTCTTC
CDR3 protein: CASSFGRGGDYNEQFF
V gene: TRBV12-3/TRBV12-4
D gene: .
J gene: TRBJ2-1
clone size: few

CDR3 DNA: TGTGCCAGCAGCCAAGGACCGTACGAGCAGTACTTC
CDR3 protein: CASSQGPYEQYF
V gene: TRBV3-1
D gene: .
J gene: TRBJ2-7
clone size: few

CDR3 DNA: TGCGCCAGCAGCATATACCCTAGCGAGGTGAACACCGGGGAGCTGTTTTTT
CDR3 protein: CASSIYPSEVNTGELFF
V gene: TRBV5-1
D gene: .
J gene: TRBJ2-2
clone size: many

CDR3 DNA: TGTGCCAGCAGCTTAACAACCGGGACAGGGGGCTATGAAAAACTGTTTTTT
CDR3 protein: CASSLTTGTGGYEKLFF
V gene: TRBV7-8
D gene: TRBD1
J gene: TRBJ1-4
clone size: few

CDR3 DNA: TGTGCCAGCACCCAGCAGGGAGCTGGCTACACCTTC
CDR3 protein: CASTQQGAGYTF
V gene: TRBV6-6
D gene: .
J gene: TRBJ1-2
clone size: many

CDR3 DNA: TGCGCCAGCAGCTTGGCCACTAGCGGGAGTGCAGATACGCAGTATTTT
CDR3 protein: CASSLATSGSADTQYF
V gene: TRBV5-1
D gene: TRBD2
J gene: TRBJ2-3
clone size: many

CDR3 DNA: TGCGCCAGCAGTGGGGGAGGTCAAGGCGATGAGCAGTTCTTC
CDR3 protein: CASSGGGQGDEQFF
V gene: TRBV5-1
D gene: .
J gene: TRBJ2-1
clone size: many

CDR3 DNA: TGCGCCAGCAGCTTGGAGCTAGCGGGAGTGGTTGAGCGGTTCTTC
CDR3 protein: CASSLELAGVVERFF
V gene: TRBV5-1
D gene: TRBD2
J gene: TRBJ2-1
clone size: once

CDR3 DNA: TGTGCCAGCAGCTTAACAGGGGGGCCAGCCAATGAGCAGTTCTTC
CDR3 protein: CASSLTGGPANEQFF
V gene: TRBV7-2
D gene: TRBD1
J gene: TRBJ2-1
clone size: many

CDR3 DNA: TGTGCCAGCAGGGAGACCTGGACAGGCCACGAGCAGTACTTC
CDR3 protein: CASRETWTGHEQYF
V gene: TRBV2
D gene: TRBD1
J gene: TRBJ2-7
clone size: many

CDR3 DNA: TGTGCCAGCAGGCAACCACAGGGCGGGGAGCTGTTTTTT
CDR3 protein: CASRQPQGGELFF
V gene: TRBV7-2
D gene: .
J gene: TRBJ2-2
clone size: many

CDR3 DNA: TGTGCCAGCAGCCCCGAAGGGGTGCATACCCGTTCGAACACTGAAGCTTTCTTT
CDR3 protein: CASSPEGVHTRSNTEAFF
V gene: TRBV7-9
D gene: .
J gene: TRBJ1-1
clone size: .

CDR3 DNA: TGTGCCAGCAGCCAATGGGACAGGGACACTGAAGCTTTCTTT
CDR3 protein: CASSQWDRDTEAFF
V gene: TRBV7-9
D gene: TRBD1
J gene: TRBJ1-1
clone size: .

CDR3 DNA: TGCGCCAGCAGTCAACTCGTAGGGGAAAACATTCAGTACTTC
CDR3 protein: CASSQLVGENIQYF
V gene: TRBV5-1
D gene: .
J gene: TRBJ2-4
clone size: many

CDR3 DNA: TGCAGTGCTGTGGACAGGGCTTTCAATCAGCCCCAGCATTTT
CDR3 protein: CSAVDRAFNQPQHF
V gene: TRBV20-1
D gene: TRBD1
J gene: TRBJ1-5
clone size: many

CDR3 DNA: TGTGCCAGCAGCCTCGAACGTATGACTGAAGCTTTCTTT
CDR3 protein: CASSLERMTEAFF
V gene: TRBV5-4
D gene: .
J gene: TRBJ1-1
clone size: once

CDR3 DNA: TGTGCCAGCAGCCCCGACAGGGCGGAGACCCAGTACTTC
CDR3 protein: CASSPDRAETQYF
V gene: TRBV14
D gene: TRBD1
J gene: TRBJ2-5
clone size: many

CDR3 DNA: TGCGCCAGCAGCTTGGGACAGCAGAACACTGAAGCTTTCTTT
CDR3 protein: CASSLGQQNTEAFF
V gene: TRBV5-1
D gene: .
J gene: TRBJ1-1
clone size: .

CDR3 DNA: TGTGCCAGCAGGGAGGGGGACGGGGAGCTGTTTTTT
CDR3 protein: CASREGDGELFF
V gene: TRBV27
D gene: .
J gene: TRBJ2-2
clone size: many

CDR3 DNA: TGCAGCGTTGGAGTAGCGGGGAGTACGGCCGGGGAGCTGTTTTTT
CDR3 protein: CSVGVAGSTAGELFF
V gene: TRBV29-1
D gene: TRBD2
J gene: TRBJ2-2
clone size: many

CDR3 DNA: TGCGCCAGCAGCTTGCCTAGCGGCACCGGGGAGCTGTTTTTT
CDR3 protein: CASSLPSGTGELFF
V gene: TRBV5-1
D gene: TRBD2
J gene: TRBJ2-2
clone size: many

CDR3 DNA: TGCAGTGCTATTGGGGGGACAGGGGATCTCAATGAGCAGTTCTTC
CDR3 protein: CSAIGGTGDLNEQFF
V gene: TRBV20-1
D gene: TRBD1
J gene: TRBJ2-1
clone size: many

CDR3 DNA: TGTGCCAGCAGCGCTGACTTCGCGAACACCGGGGAGCTGTTTTTT
CDR3 protein: CASSADFANTGELFF
V gene: TRBV9
D gene: .
J gene: TRBJ2-2
clone size: many

CDR3 DNA: TGTGCCAGCTCACAAAGCGGCCGGGAGGGCCTCTACAATGAGCAGTTCTTC
CDR3 protein: CASSQSGREGLYNEQFF
V gene: TRBV18
D gene: TRBD2
J gene: TRBJ2-1
clone size: once

CDR3 DNA: TGTGCCAGCAGCCGATCCTCTGGAATGAACACTGAAGCTTTCTTT
CDR3 protein: CASSRSSGMNTEAFF
V gene: TRBV12-3/TRBV12-4
D gene: .
J gene: TRBJ1-1
clone size: .

CDR3 DNA: TGTGCCATCAGTGATAAAGTTGTCGGGAGGGCCGGGTATCTGGCCTTC
CDR3 protein: CAISDKVVGRAGYLAF
V gene: TRBV10-3
D gene: TRBD2
J gene: TRBJ2-7
clone size: many

CDR3 DNA: TGTGCCAGCAGCCAAAATAGCAATCAGCCCCAGCATTTT
CDR3 protein: CASSQNSNQPQHF
V gene: TRBV6-5
D gene: .
J gene: TRBJ1-5
clone size: many

CDR3 DNA: .
CDR3 protein: CASSFYICAEASSTDTQYF
V gene: TRBV5-5
D gene: .
J gene: TRBJ2-3
clone size: .

CDR3 DNA: TGTGCCACCAGGGGTTTACAGGGGGAGCAAGATGCCTCTGGAAACACCATATATTTT
CDR3 protein: CATRGLQGEQDASGNTIYF
V gene: TRBV15
D gene: TRBD1
J gene: TRBJ1-3
clone size: many

CDR3 DNA: TGCAGCGGCTGCCCCACGGCGCAGTGTCCGGATACGCAGTATTTT
CDR3 protein: CSGCPTAQCPDTQYF
V gene: TRBV29-1
D gene: .
J gene: TRBJ2-3
clone size: medium-sized

CDR3 DNA: TGTGCCAGCAGCTTATATGGGACAGAAGAGGAGACCCAGTACTTC
CDR3 protein: CASSLYGTEEETQYF
V gene: TRBV7-2
D gene: TRBD1
J gene: TRBJ2-5
clone size: many

CDR3 DNA: TGTGCCAGCAGTTGGGGCAACTCTGAAGCTTTCTTT
CDR3 protein: CASSWGNSEAFF
V gene: TRBV6-2/TRBV6-3
D gene: .
J gene: TRBJ1-1
clone size: many

CDR3 DNA: TGTGCCAGCAGCTTGGGGGCGGGACTCAACACAGATACGCAGTATTTT
CDR3 protein: CASSLGAGLNTDTQYF
V gene: TRBV7-3
D gene: .
J gene: TRBJ2-3
clone size: few

CDR3 DNA: TGCGCCAGCAGCTTGCAACTAGCGGGAGGAGAGACCCAGTACTTC
CDR3 protein: CASSLQLAGGETQYF
V gene: TRBV5-1
D gene: TRBD2
J gene: TRBJ2-5
clone size: many

CDR3 DNA: TGTGCCAGCAGCTGGCGGGTAGCGGGAGAGTACGAGCAGTACTTC
CDR3 protein: CASSWRVAGEYEQYF
V gene: TRBV7-2
D gene: TRBD2
J gene: TRBJ2-7
clone size: many

CDR3 DNA: TGTGCCATCAGTGGCAAAACAGGGGGCGCGGACACTGAAGCTTTCTTT
CDR3 protein: CAISGKTGGADTEAFF
V gene: TRBV10-3
D gene: TRBD1
J gene: TRBJ1-1
clone size: many

CDR3 DNA: TGTGCCACCGATACAGGGGATAGCAATCAGCCCCAGCATTTT
CDR3 protein: CATDTGDSNQPQHF
V gene: TRBV10-3
D gene: TRBD1
J gene: TRBJ1-5
clone size: few

CDR3 DNA: TGTGCCAGTAATGGACAGGGGTTAGCCAAAAACATTCAGTACTTC
CDR3 protein: CASNGQGLAKNIQYF
V gene: TRBV19
D gene: TRBD1
J gene: TRBJ2-4
clone size: .

CDR3 DNA: TGTGCCAGCAGCCAGCAACTCGGAGAGTGGGCTTATGGCTACACCTTC
CDR3 protein: CASSQQLGEWAYGYTF
V gene: TRBV4-2
D gene: .
J gene: TRBJ1-2
clone size: many

CDR3 DNA: TGCGCCAGCAGCCCCCAACTAGCGGGCGGCTACAATGAGCAGTTCTTC
CDR3 protein: CASSPQLAGGYNEQFF
V gene: TRBV5-1
D gene: TRBD2
J gene: TRBJ2-1
clone size: many

CDR3 DNA: TGCAGCGTTGACGACGGGACAGGGGGAGAAGCTTTCTTT
CDR3 protein: CSVDDGTGGEAFF
V gene: TRBV29-1
D gene: TRBD1
J gene: TRBJ1-1
clone size: many